This T cell receptor beta chain was recovered during a study of cytomegalovirus exposure and HLA in healthy donors. The germline gives CDR1 SGHNT, CDR2 YENEEA. V was pared by 3 bases and J by 4 bases, with 7 bases of the junction left unmatched. The CDR3 is 15 amino acids. TCRdb's copy holds only in-frame clones and misses some; the assay was immunoSEQ multiplex PCR. The repertoire holds some 150,000 clones, with about 89% as singletons. The rearrangement uses TRBV11-3 and TRBJ2-7; 9 bases fit TRBD2. Material: PBMCs. This TCR came from a young woman in good health and CMV-seropositive. This chain's CDR3 is CASSFSAGGQYEQYF. CDR3 in DNA: TGTGCCAGCAGCTTCTCAGCGGGAGGCCAATACGAGCAGTACTTC.